Listed here are 20 T cell receptor beta chains from one sample, sequenced in a study of cytomegalovirus exposure and HLA in healthy donors. Primers: 60 Vbeta forward and 13 Jbeta reverse. Sequencing was performed with immunoSEQ multiplex PCR; in TCRdb, only in-frame clones are kept and a portion is missing. The table lists about 150,000 clones, about 60% of them singletons. The sequencing input was PBMCs. Receptors were obtained from a woman aged 55-75 years in good health and CMV-seropositive.

In its sample, this clone was seen a few times. The V and J genes are TRBV18 and TRBJ2-7; 7 nucleotides agree with TRBD2. The CDR3 has 13 amino acids. V dropped 8 bases and J dropped 5; count of bases not matched to a gene: 9. Germline values: CDR1 KGHSH, CDR2 LQKENI. The CDR3 reads CASALAGVDEQYF. The CDR3 DNA reads TGTGCCAGCGCCCTGGCGGGGGTCGACGAGCAGTACTTC.

CDR3 nucleotides: TGTGCCAGCAGTTTATGGGGTCAGGGGCGGACTGAAGCTTTCTTT. It encodes CASSLWGQGRTEAFF. The J gene is TRBJ1-1, the V gene TRBV28, with a tentative D call TRBD1 (6 bases). Germline CDR1 is MDHEN and CDR2 is SYDVKM. The CDR3 length is 15 residues. The V end lost 0 bases, the J end lost 5 bases, and 13 bases lay between the germline ends.

V usage is TRBV27 and J usage is TRBJ2-1; D call uncertain. V lost 10 bases, J lost 2 bases, and 6 bases lay in between. The germline gives CDR1 MNHEY, CDR2 SMNVEV (reference sequence). This CDR3 is built from 11 residues. CDR3 residues: CAKLTYNEQFF. CDR3 nucleotide sequence: TGTGCCAAGCTAACCTACAATGAGCAGTTCTTC.

This sequence joins TRBV28 and TRBJ2-2; D unresolved. The V gene's germline CDR1 is MDHEN and CDR2 SYDVKM. V lost 1 base and J lost 1, with 22 bases in between. This CDR3 has 20 amino acids. The CDR3 loop is CASSLSALGARFQNTGELFF. The CDR3 DNA reads TGTGCCAGCAGTTTATCAGCCTTGGGTGCTAGATTCCAGAACACCGGGGAGCTGTTTTTT.

This chain uses TRBV4-3 with TRBJ2-7, with D perhaps TRBD2 (6 bases). Deletions cut 1 base from V and 3 bases from J, with 13 bases between. Germline lookup yields CDR1 LGHNA and CDR2 YSLEER. CDR3 size: 15 residues. As DNA, the CDR3 is TGCGCCAGCAGCCAAGTGCCGGGACTTCTCTACGAGCAGTACTTC. Translated, it gives CASSQVPGLLYEQYF.

The chain is built from TRBV27 and TRBJ2-1; tentatively, D is TRBD2 (5 bases). The germline gives CDR1 MNHEY, CDR2 SMNVEV (reference sequence). This CDR3 region has 15 residues. The V gene lost 7 bases and the J gene lost 2 bases, with 15 bases spanning the gap. CDR3 DNA sequence: TGTGCCAGCACCTCCGGAGCGGCCCCCTACAATGAGCAGTTCTTC. Encoded protein: CASTSGAAPYNEQFF.

V is TRBV19 and J is TRBJ2-1; 11 nucleotides align to TRBD2. V lost 8 bases, J lost 5 bases, and 11 bases stayed unmatched. Germline V gives CDR1 LNHDA, CDR2 SQIVND (reference sequence). The length of the CDR3 is 16 residues. CDR3 loop: CASAKPGLAVNNEQFF. CDR3 nucleotide sequence: TGTGCCAGTGCTAAACCGGGACTAGCGGTTAACAATGAGCAGTTCTTC.

This rearrangement joins TRBV5-6 to TRBJ1-2, with 7 bases identical to TRBD1. The trim removed 3 bases at V and 6 bases at J, leaving 14 bases unmatched. Germline V gene data show CDR1 as SGHDT and CDR2 as YYEEEE. The CDR3 has 16 residues. In DNA, the CDR3 is TGTGCCAGCAGCTGGGGGTATGGAGGGGGCGCAAATGGCTACACCTTC. Its protein product is CASSWGYGGGANGYTF.

This chain links TRBV27 with TRBJ1-2; D possibly corresponds to TRBD1 (6 bases). Germline assignment: CDR1 MNHEY and CDR2 SMNVEV (reference sequence). The CDR3 runs to 16 residues. Trimming stripped 4 bases from V and 4 bases from J, with 19 bases between. The CDR3: CASSSYRDRSLYGYTF. The CDR3 region has the DNA TGTGCCAGCAGTTCGTACAGGGATCGGAGTCTCTATGGCTACACCTTC.

J is TRBJ1-1 and V is TRBV9; the D gene is possibly TRBD1 (5 bases). The CDR3 is 16 amino acids. V lost 4 bases, J lost 2 bases, and 18 bases lay in between. Looked up from germline, CDR1 is SGDLS and CDR2 is YYNGEE. The CDR3 loop reads CASSPQLGGANTEAFF. In nucleotides, the CDR3 is TGTGCCAGCAGCCCCCAACTCGGTGGGGCAAACACTGAAGCTTTCTTT.

This clone was counted a single time. The chain couples TRBV4-2 to TRBJ2-2; 12 nucleotides match TRBD2. Germline V gene lookup returns CDR1 LGHNA and CDR2 YNFKEQ. This CDR3 comprises 17 residues. Germline trimming cut 3 bases from V and 1 base from J; bases unmatched to any gene: 3. DNA for the CDR3: TGTGCCAGCAGCCAGGAGACTAGCGGGAGGAACACCGGGGAGCTGTTTTTT. As protein: CASSQETSGRNTGELFF.

This clone turned up a few times. V and J are TRBV4-1 and TRBJ1-1; a possible D gene is TRBD1 (5 bases). The V gene's germline CDR1 is MGHRA and CDR2 YSYEKL. Trimming removed 1 base at V and 4 bases at J, with 10 bases between. The CDR3 length is 14 residues. Here the CDR3 DNA reads TGCGCCAGCAGCCAAGTTCAGGGTGGCACTGAAGCTTTCTTT. Translated, it gives CASSQVQGGTEAFF.

This clone appeared once. The rearrangement links TRBV6-1 to TRBJ2-1, with TRBD2 identical over 7 bases. With 3 bases clipped from V and 6 bases from J, the junction kept 11 bases outside the gene matches. Germline CDR1 is MNHNS and CDR2 is SASEGT. This CDR3 has 16 residues. The DNA of the CDR3 is TGTGCCAGCAGTGATGCGGGAGTTCCCCGCGGCAATGAGCAGTTCTTC. It translates to CASSDAGVPRGNEQFF.

This sequence joins TRBV5-1 and TRBJ1-1; the D is unclear. The CDR3 loop spans 13 amino acids. CDR1 and CDR2 (germline): SGHRS, YFSETQ. Trimming cost V 2 bases and J 7 bases, with 12 bases left between them. In DNA, the CDR3 is TGCGCCAGCAGCTTTCGGGGAGAGGGTGAAGCTTTCTTT. It encodes CASSFRGEGEAFF.

V usage is TRBV27 and J usage is TRBJ1-2; 10 bases are shared with TRBD1. Germline V gene data show CDR1 as MNHEY and CDR2 as SMNVEV (reference sequence). The CDR3 totals 15 residues. Trimming at V came to 5 bases and at J to 6 bases, leaving 9 bases not matched to a gene. CDR3 nucleotides: TGTGCCAGCAGTGCGACAGGGGGCGTGCAACATGGCTACACCTTC. This encodes CASSATGGVQHGYTF.

The chain recombines TRBV27 with TRBJ2-1, with 10 bases lining up with TRBD2. Germline V gives CDR1 MNHEY, CDR2 SMNVEV (reference sequence). The V gene end was trimmed by 5 bases and the J gene end by 8 bases; junction bases not matched to a gene: 9. This CDR3 is 15 amino acids long. CDR3 sequence reads: CASSKLAGQGDEQFF. The CDR3 nucleotides are TGTGCCAGCAGTAAACTAGCGGGGCAGGGCGATGAGCAGTTCTTC.

This chain joins TRBV4-1 and TRBJ2-2, with 11 bases lining up with TRBD2. The CDR3 covers 17 residues. The V and J ends lost 4 bases and 6 bases, in that order; junction bases with no gene match: 10. Germline V gene sequence: CDR1 MGHRA, CDR2 YSYEKL. This CDR3 reads CASSPGLAVAGPGELFF. The CDR3 DNA follows: TGCGCCAGCAGCCCGGGACTAGCGGTTGCTGGCCCCGGGGAGCTGTTTTTT.

V usage is TRBV19 and J usage is TRBJ2-5; 14 bases align to TRBD2. The ends lost 9 bases at V and 5 bases at J; junction bases unmatched: 20. The CDR3 contains 19 residues. Germline CDR1 is LNHDA and CDR2 is SQIVND (reference sequence). The CDR3 nucleotides read TGTGCCAGCTCATTATCTAGACTAGCGGGAGGGCAAAAGTGGGAGACCCAGTACTTC. Translated: CASSLSRLAGGQKWETQYF.

Here the CDR3 reads CSAGTGAINTEAFF. CDR3 nucleotides: TGCAGCGCCGGGACAGGGGCGATTAACACTGAAGCTTTCTTT. This chain uses TRBV29-1 with TRBJ1-1; 10 bases line up with TRBD1. The V segment lost 7 bases and the J segment 2 bases; nucleotides outside the gene matches: 7. The germline CDR1 and CDR2 sequences are SQVTM and ANQGSEA. The CDR3 runs 14 residues.

This rearrangement joins TRBV7-2 to TRBJ2-3; D may be TRBD1 (5 bases). Germline CDR1 SGHTA, CDR2 FQGNSA. Deletions cut 5 bases from V and 4 bases from J, with 13 bases between. The CDR3 extends over 14 amino acids. The CDR3 here is CASSHRFSADTQYF. The CDR3 DNA reads as TGTGCCAGCAGCCACAGGTTCTCCGCAGATACGCAGTATTTT.